The T cell receptor beta chain under discussion was sequenced for a study of CXCR3-negative and CXCR3-positive naive CD8 T cells. All TRB cDNA libraries came from 5' RACE performed with UMI labels. TCRdb reprocessed the 5' RACE reads and reports one entry per CDR3 protein, with no DNA. The data show approximately 89,000 distinct CDR3 sequences, and the top ten clones hold roughly 0.48%. Note on this clonotype: Its antigen is as yet unknown.

Each CD8+ T cell subset was sorted in triplicate, 250,000 to 300,000 cells each. Naive CD8+ T cells carried a CD45RO-CCR7+CD27+CD95- phenotype. Whole-study results and caveats: Naive subsets were similarly diverse, while memory CD8+ repertoires were much less diverse. Naive subsets displayed similar surface CD5, and TCR strength was inferred from TRB CDR3 properties. More hydrophobic TRB CDR3s occurred in CXCR3-positive than in CXCR3-negative naive cells.

Sequenced sample: naive CXCR3+ CD8+ T cells from blood. Described subset: CD45RO-CCR7+CD27+CD95- naive CD8+ T cells expressing CXCR3 (TNR3+). This receptor was identified in a human donor in good health. Some clones in this sample may be carry-over from other donors' samples.

CDR3 region: CASSQGTSGYNEQFF. The rearrangement links TRBV4-3 to TRBJ2-1; TCRdb gives TRBD2 as the D gene, but with no DNA this cannot be confirmed. Looked up from germline, CDR1 is LGHNA and CDR2 is YSLEER. The CDR3 spans 15 residues.